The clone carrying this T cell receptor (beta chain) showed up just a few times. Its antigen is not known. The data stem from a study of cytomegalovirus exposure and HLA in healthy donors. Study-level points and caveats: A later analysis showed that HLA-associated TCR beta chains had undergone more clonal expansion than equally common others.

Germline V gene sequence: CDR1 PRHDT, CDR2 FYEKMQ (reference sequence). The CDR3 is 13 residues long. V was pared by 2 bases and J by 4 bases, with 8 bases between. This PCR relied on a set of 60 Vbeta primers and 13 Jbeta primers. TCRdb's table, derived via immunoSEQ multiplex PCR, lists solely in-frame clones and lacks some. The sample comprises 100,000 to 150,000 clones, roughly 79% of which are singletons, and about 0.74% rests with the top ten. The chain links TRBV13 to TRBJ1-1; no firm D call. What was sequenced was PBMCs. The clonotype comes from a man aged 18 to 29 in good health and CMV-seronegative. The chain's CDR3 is CASSLITGTEAFF. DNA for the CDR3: TGTGCCAGCAGCTTAATAACGGGCACTGAAGCTTTCTTT.